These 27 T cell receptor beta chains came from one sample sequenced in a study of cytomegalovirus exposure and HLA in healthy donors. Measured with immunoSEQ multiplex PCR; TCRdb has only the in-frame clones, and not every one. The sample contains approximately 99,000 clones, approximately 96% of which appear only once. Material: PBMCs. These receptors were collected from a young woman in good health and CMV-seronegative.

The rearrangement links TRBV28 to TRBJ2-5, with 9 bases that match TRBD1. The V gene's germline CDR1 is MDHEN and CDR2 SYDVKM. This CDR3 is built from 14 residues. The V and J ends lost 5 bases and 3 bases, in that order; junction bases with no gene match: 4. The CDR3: CASSLRTGEETQYF. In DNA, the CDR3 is TGTGCCAGCAGTCTAAGGACAGGGGAAGAGACCCAGTACTTC.

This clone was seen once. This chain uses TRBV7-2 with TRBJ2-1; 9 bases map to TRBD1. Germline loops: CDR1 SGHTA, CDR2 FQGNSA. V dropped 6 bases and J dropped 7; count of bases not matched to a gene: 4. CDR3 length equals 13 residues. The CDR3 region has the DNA TGTGCCAGCAGAAAAGACAGGGGGAATGAGCAGTTCTTC. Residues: CASRKDRGNEQFF.

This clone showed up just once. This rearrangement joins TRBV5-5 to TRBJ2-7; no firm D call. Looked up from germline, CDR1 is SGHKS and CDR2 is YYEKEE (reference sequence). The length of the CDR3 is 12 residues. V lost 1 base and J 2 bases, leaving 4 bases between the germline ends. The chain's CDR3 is CASSLSPYEQYF. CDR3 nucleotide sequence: TGTGCCAGCAGCTTGTCTCCCTACGAGCAGTACTTC.

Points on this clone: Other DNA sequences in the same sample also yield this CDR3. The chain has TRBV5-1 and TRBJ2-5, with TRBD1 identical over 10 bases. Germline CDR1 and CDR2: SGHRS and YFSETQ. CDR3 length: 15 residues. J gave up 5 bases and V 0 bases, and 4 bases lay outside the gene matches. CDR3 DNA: TGCGCCAGCAGCTTGGGACAGGGGGCCGGGGAGACCCAGTACTTC. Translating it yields CASSLGQGAGETQYF.

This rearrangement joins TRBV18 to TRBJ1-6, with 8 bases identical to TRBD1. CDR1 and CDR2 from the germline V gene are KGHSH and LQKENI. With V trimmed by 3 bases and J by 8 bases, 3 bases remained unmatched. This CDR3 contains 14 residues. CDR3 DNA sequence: TGTGCCAGCTCACCGGCGACAGGGGATTCACCCCTCCACTTT. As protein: CASSPATGDSPLHF.

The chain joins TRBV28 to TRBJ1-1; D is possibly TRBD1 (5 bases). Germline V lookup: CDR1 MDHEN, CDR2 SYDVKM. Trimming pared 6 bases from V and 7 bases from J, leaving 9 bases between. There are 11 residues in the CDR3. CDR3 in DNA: TGTGCCAGCAGCCGGACACTTGAAGCTTTCTTT. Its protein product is CASSRTLEAFF.

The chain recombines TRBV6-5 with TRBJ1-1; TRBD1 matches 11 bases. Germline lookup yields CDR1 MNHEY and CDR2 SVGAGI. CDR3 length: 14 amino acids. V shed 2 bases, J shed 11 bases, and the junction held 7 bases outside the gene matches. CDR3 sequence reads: CASSYGDRGGLAFF. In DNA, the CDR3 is TGTGCCAGCAGTTACGGGGACAGGGGGGGGTTGGCTTTCTTT.

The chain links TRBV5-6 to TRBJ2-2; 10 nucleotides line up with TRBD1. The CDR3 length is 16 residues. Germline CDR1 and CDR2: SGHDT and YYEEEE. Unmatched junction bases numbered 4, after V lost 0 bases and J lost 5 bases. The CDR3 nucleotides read TGTGCCAGCAGCTTGGGACAGGGGGCGCGGACCGGGGAGCTGTTTTTT. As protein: CASSLGQGARTGELFF.

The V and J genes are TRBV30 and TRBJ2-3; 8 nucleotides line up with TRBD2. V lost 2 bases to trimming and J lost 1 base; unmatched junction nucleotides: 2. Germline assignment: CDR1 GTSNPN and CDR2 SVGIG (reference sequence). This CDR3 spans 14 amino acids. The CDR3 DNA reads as TGTGCCTGGAGTTCAGCGGGGGGCACAGATACGCAGTATTTT. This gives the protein CAWSSAGGTDTQYF.

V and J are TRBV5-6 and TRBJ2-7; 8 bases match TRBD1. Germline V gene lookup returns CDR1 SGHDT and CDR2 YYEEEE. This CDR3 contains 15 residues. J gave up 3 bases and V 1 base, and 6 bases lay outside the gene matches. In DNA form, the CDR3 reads TGTGCCAGCAGCTTGATGACAGGGGCTCTCTACGAGCAGTACTTC. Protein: CASSLMTGALYEQYF.

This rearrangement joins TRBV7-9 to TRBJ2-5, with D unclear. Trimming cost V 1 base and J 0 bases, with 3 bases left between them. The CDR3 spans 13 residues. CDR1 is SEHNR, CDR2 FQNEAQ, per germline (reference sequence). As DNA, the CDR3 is TGTGCCAGCAGCTTAGACAACCAAGAGACCCAGTACTTC. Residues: CASSLDNQETQYF.

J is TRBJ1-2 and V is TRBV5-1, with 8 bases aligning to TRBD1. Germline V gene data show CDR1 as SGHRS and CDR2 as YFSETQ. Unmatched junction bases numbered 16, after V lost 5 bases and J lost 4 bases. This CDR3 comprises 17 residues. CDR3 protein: CASSYGAPQGGGYGYTF. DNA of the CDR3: TGCGCCAGCAGTTACGGTGCCCCACAGGGGGGTGGCTATGGCTACACCTTC.

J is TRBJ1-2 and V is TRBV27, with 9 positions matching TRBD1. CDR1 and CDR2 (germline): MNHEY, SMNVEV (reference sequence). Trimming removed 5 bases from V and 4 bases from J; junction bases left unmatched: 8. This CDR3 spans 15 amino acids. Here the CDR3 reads CASSPEGQGVYGYTF. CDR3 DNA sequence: TGTGCCAGCAGTCCCGAGGGACAGGGAGTCTATGGCTACACCTTC.

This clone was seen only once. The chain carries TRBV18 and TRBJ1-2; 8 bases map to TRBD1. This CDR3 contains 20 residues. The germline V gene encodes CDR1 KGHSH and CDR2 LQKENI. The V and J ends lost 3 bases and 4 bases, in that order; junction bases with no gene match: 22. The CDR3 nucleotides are TGTGCCAGCTCACCGAGGCCGACAGGGGAAAGGGGTTATTTTTTCTATGGCTACACCTTC. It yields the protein CASSPRPTGERGYFFYGYTF. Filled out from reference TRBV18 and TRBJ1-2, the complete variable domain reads NAGVMQNPRHLVRRRGQEARLRCSPMKGHSHVYWYRQLPEEGLKFMVYLQKENIIDESGMPKERFSAEFPKEGPSILRIQQVVRGDSAAYFCASSPRPTGERGYFFYGYTFGSGTRLTVV.

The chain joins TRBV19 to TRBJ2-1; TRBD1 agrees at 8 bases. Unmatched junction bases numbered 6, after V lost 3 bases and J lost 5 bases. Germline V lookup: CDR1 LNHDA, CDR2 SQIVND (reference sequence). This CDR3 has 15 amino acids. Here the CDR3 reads CASSIWPDRDNEQFF. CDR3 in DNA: TGTGCCAGTAGTATTTGGCCGGACAGGGACAATGAGCAGTTCTTC.

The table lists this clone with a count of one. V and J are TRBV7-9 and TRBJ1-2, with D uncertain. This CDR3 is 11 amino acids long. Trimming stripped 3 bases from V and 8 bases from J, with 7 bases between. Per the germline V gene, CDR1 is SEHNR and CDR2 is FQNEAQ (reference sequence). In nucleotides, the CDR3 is TGTGCCAGCAGCTTCTTGGGCGGCTACACCTTC. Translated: CASSFLGGYTF.

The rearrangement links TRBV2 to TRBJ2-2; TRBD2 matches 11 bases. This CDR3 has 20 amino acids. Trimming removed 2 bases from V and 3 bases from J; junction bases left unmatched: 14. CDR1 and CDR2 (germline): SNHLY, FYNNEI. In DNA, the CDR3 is TGTGCCAGCAGTGAATATTATAGCGGGGGGGCTGTCGCTTACACCGGGGAGCTGTTTTTT. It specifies CASSEYYSGGAVAYTGELFF.

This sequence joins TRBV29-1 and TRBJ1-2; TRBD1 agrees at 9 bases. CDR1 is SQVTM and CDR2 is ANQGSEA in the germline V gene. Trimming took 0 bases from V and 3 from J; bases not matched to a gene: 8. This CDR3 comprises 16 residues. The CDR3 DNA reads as TGCAGCGTTGAAGATCCTGGGACAGGGATGGACTATGGCTACACCTTC. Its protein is CSVEDPGTGMDYGYTF.

CDR3 DNA: TGTGCCAGTAGCCGGAGGACTCTCGCCTCCTACGAGCAGTACTTC. This codes for CASSRRTLASYEQYF. The chain is built from TRBV19 and TRBJ2-7, with D possibly matching TRBD2 (5 bases). CDR1 LNHDA and CDR2 SQIVND come from the germline V gene (reference sequence). This CDR3 contains 15 residues. Trimming left V 6 bases short and J 0 bases short, with 15 bases between.

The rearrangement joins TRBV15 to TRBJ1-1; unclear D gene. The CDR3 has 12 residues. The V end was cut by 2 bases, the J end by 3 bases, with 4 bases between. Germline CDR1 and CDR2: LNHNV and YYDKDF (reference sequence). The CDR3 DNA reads TGTGCCACCAGCAGACCGTACACTGAAGCTTTCTTT. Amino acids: CATSRPYTEAFF.

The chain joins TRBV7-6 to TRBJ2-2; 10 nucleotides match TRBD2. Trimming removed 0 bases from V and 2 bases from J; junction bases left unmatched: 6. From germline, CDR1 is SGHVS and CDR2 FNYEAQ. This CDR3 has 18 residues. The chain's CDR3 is CASSLAPGLAVNTGELFF. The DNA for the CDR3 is TGTGCCAGCAGCTTAGCCCCCGGACTAGCGGTAAACACCGGGGAGCTGTTTTTT.

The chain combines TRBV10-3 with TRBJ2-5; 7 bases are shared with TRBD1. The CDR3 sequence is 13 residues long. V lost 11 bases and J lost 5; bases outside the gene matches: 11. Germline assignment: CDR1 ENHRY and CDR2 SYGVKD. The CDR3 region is CALSSTGLETQYF. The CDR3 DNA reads TGTGCCCTATCGTCGACAGGGCTGGAGACCCAGTACTTC.

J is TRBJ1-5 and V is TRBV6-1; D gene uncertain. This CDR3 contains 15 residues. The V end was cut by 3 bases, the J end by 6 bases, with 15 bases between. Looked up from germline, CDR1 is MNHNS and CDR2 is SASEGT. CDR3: CASSDSHFPGQPQHF. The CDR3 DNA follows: TGTGCCAGCAGTGATTCCCACTTCCCGGGTCAGCCCCAGCATTTT.

The CDR3 DNA reads TGTGCCAGCAGCCGTAGTAGAGAGTCCCGGGACAGGTCCAATCAGCCCCAGCATTTT. As protein: CASSRSRESRDRSNQPQHF. The chain is built from TRBV5-6 and TRBJ1-5; 8 bases fit TRBD1. The CDR3 extends over 19 amino acids. Germline-derived CDR1 and CDR2 are SGHDT and YYEEEE. Germline trimming cut 4 bases from V and 3 bases from J; bases unmatched to any gene: 18.

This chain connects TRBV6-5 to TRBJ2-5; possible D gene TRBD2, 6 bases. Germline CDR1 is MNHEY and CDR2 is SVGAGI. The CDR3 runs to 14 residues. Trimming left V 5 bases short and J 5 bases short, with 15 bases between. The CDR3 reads CASSPSPGEETQYF. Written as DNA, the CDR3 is TGTGCCAGCAGTCCATCTCCGGGGGAGGAGACCCAGTACTTC.

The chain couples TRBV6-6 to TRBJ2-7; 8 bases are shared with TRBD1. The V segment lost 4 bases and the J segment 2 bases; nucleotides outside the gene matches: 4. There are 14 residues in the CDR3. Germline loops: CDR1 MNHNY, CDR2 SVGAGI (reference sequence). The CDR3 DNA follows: TGTGCCAGCAGTTTGACAGGGGTTACCTACGAGCAGTACTTC. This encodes CASSLTGVTYEQYF.

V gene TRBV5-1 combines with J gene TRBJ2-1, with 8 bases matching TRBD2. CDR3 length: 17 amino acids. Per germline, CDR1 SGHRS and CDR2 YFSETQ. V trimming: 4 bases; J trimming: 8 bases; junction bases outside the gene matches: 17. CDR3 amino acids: CASSRIWGAGVEDEQFF. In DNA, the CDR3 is TGCGCCAGCAGCCGGATCTGGGGAGCGGGGGTTGAAGATGAGCAGTTCTTC. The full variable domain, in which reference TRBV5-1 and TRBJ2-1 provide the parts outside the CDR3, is KAGVTQTPRYLIKTRGQQVTLSCSPISGHRSVSWYQQTPGQGLQFLFEYFSETQRNKGNFPGRFSGRQFSNSRSEMNVSTLELGDSALYLCASSRIWGAGVEDEQFFGPGTRLTVL.